A single sample gave rise to the 21 T cell receptor beta chains below, sequenced in a study of T cells in Graves' hyperthyroidism and ophthalmopathy. Amplified TCR beta CDR3 regions derived from RNA transcripts. TCR CDR3 underwent first-round RT-PCR with the HTBI primer set. One entry per CDR3 protein, called by TCRdb with MiXCR from the multiplex PCR reads. The table includes roughly 180,000 distinct CDR3 sequences, 9.4% detected once. Specimen: blood. The source of these receptors is a young woman with Graves' hyperthyroidism that later progressed to Graves' ophthalmopathy.

V and J are TRBV4-1 and TRBJ2-7; no reliable D call. Germline V lookup: CDR1 MGHRA, CDR2 YSYEKL. CDR3 length: 14 residues. Trimming removed 4 bases from V and 1 base from J, with 11 bases in between. The CDR3, as DNA: TGCGCCAGCAGCCCGGACGGATTGTCCTACGAGCAGTACTTC. Translating it yields CASSPDGLSYEQYF.

In this sample, this clonotype turned up many times. The genes are TRBV20-1 and TRBJ2-1, with 8 nucleotides matching TRBD1. This CDR3 is 15 amino acids long. CDR1 and CDR2 (germline): DFQATT, SNEGSKA (reference sequence). With 2 bases clipped from V and 5 bases from J, the junction kept 8 bases outside the gene matches. The CDR3 DNA reads TGCAGTGCTAGACGGCTTCAGGGGGCAGACAATGAGCAGTTCTTC. Protein product: CSARRLQGADNEQFF.

This clonotype was observed many times. This chain uses TRBV28 with TRBJ1-6; the D is unclear. Germline V gives CDR1 MDHEN, CDR2 SYDVKM. Trimming removed 2 bases from V and 0 bases from J, with 8 bases in between. The CDR3 contains 16 residues. The CDR3 nucleotides are TGTGCCAGCAGTTTAGAAAGAAGCTCCTATAATTCACCCCTCCACTTT. Its protein is CASSLERSSYNSPLHF.

This clonotype was seen a handful of times. This rearrangement joins TRBV20-1 to TRBJ1-5; the D gene is possibly TRBD1 (5 bases). With 0 bases removed from V and 3 bases from J, the gap between germline ends came to 9 bases. This CDR3 is 14 amino acids long. The germline V gene encodes CDR1 DFQATT and CDR2 SNEGSKA (reference sequence). CDR3 sequence: CSARDLQANQPQHF. In DNA, the CDR3 is TGCAGTGCTAGAGATTTACAGGCCAATCAGCCCCAGCATTTT.

This rearrangement joins TRBV7-9 to TRBJ2-7; D tentatively reads TRBD1 or TRBD2 (5 bases each). The ends were cut back, 5 bases at V and 4 bases at J, with 15 bases in the middle. Germline loops: CDR1 SEHNR, CDR2 FQNEAQ (reference sequence). There are 14 residues in the CDR3. CDR3 in amino acids: CASSLIGTRYEQYF. The CDR3 DNA reads as TGTGCCAGCAGCCTAATTGGGACCAGATACGAGCAGTACTTC.

This rearrangement joins TRBV3-1 to TRBJ2-4; 12 bases are shared with TRBD2. With V trimmed by 6 bases and J by 8 bases, 11 bases remained unmatched. Germline CDR1 LGHDT, CDR2 YNNKEL (reference sequence). This CDR3 is built from 16 residues. CDR3 protein: CASSTSSGGAGDIQYF. The CDR3 DNA reads TGTGCCAGCAGTACTTCTAGCGGGGGGGCCGGGGACATTCAGTACTTC.

This clonotype was counted at least ten times. This rearrangement joins TRBV27 to TRBJ1-3; D call uncertain. The germline CDR1 and CDR2 sequences are MNHEY and SMNVEV (reference sequence). Trimming stripped 9 bases from V and 0 bases from J, with 9 bases between. The CDR3 has 13 amino acids. CDR3 DNA: TGTGCCAGTGCAGACCTCTCTGGAAACACCATATATTTT. It yields the protein CASADLSGNTIYF.

There are many counts of this clonotype. The chain carries TRBV7-9 and TRBJ2-3, with D perhaps given as TRBD1 or TRBD2 (6 bases each). The CDR3 consists of 15 residues. Trimming took off 3 bases at V and 2 bases at J, with 12 bases between the two ends. Germline V lookup: CDR1 SEHNR, CDR2 FQNEAQ (reference sequence). Written as DNA, the CDR3 is TGTGCCAGCAGCTTCGGGGGCTCTTACACAGATACGCAGTATTTT. Residues: CASSFGGSYTDTQYF.

This clonotype came up many times. This chain uses TRBV2 with TRBJ1-5; no clear D. The CDR3 runs 13 residues. CDR1 is SNHLY and CDR2 is FYNNEI in the germline V gene. The germline V and J ends were trimmed by 6 bases and 2 bases, with 8 bases remaining between them. The CDR3 sequence is CASRVGGNQPQHF. DNA of the CDR3: TGTGCCAGCAGGGTTGGGGGCAATCAGCCCCAGCATTTT.

This clonotype was seen at least ten times. The chain has TRBV20-1 and TRBJ2-1; D is undetermined. The germline V gene encodes CDR1 DFQATT and CDR2 SNEGSKA (reference sequence). The CDR3 totals 12 residues. Trimming shortened V by 2 bases and J by 5 bases, and 7 bases separated the two germline ends. The CDR3, as DNA: TGCAGTGCTAGATTACGGGACAATGAGCAGTTCTTC. Its translation: CSARLRDNEQFF.

This clonotype was counted many times. The CDR3 loop reads CASSGAANTIYF. In DNA, the CDR3 is TGTGCCAGCAGTGGGGCCGCAAACACCATATATTTT. This sequence joins TRBV28 and TRBJ1-3; D is perhaps TRBD1 (5 bases). Trimming took 5 bases from V and 6 from J, leaving 8 bases between them. Germline V lookup: CDR1 MDHEN, CDR2 SYDVKM. The CDR3 consists of 12 residues.

This clonotype was recorded many times. The rearrangement uses TRBV20-1 and TRBJ1-2; maybe TRBD1 (6 bases). From germline, CDR1 is DFQATT and CDR2 SNEGSKA (reference sequence). The CDR3 is 10 residues long. CDR3 residues: CQGGGDGYTF. The CDR3 DNA reads as TGCCAAGGGGGGGGGGACGGCTACACCTTC.

This clonotype was seen a few times. This chain links TRBV19 with TRBJ1-5, with unresolved D. CDR1 is LNHDA, CDR2 SQIVND, per germline (reference sequence). The CDR3 is 14 residues long. V was pared by 3 bases and J by 1 base, with 7 bases between. CDR3 protein: CASSIGQSNQPQHF. DNA for the CDR3: TGTGCCAGTAGTATCGGGCAGAGCAATCAGCCCCAGCATTTT.

Concerning this clonotype: One base away lies a much larger clone, so this may be a sequencing read error. The V call is TRBV7-2, the J call TRBJ1-1; tentative D call: TRBD1 (5 bases). CDR1 and CDR2 (germline): SGHTA, FQGNSA. CDR3 size: 15 residues. Trimming removed 8 bases from V and 5 bases from J, with 21 bases in between. The CDR3 DNA reads TGTGCCAGCGCCCTCCCGGGGGGGGTTGTTACTGAAGCTTTCTTT. Translation: CASALPGGVVTEAFF.

The sample holds many counts of this clonotype. This chain uses TRBV6-1 with TRBJ1-2; unclear D gene. Germline assignment: CDR1 MNHNS and CDR2 SASEGT. The CDR3 consists of 13 residues. The V end lost 7 bases, the J end lost 2 bases, and 11 bases lay between the germline ends. DNA of the CDR3: TGTGCCAGCATCTTGACGAACAACTATGGCTACACCTTC. Protein product: CASILTNNYGYTF.

This rearrangement joins TRBV7-3 to TRBJ2-1; D ambiguous. The CDR3 runs to 15 residues. Trimming cost V 5 bases and J 0 bases, with 11 bases left between them. Germline-derived CDR1 and CDR2 are SGHTA and FQGTGA. CDR3 DNA: TGTGCCAGCAGCCATGACGGATACTCCTACAATGAGCAGTTCTTC. It translates to CASSHDGYSYNEQFF.

This clonotype was detected ten times or more. The chain employs TRBV11-2 and TRBJ2-1, with unresolved D. Trimming pared 4 bases from V and 0 bases from J, leaving 13 bases between. The CDR3 contains 16 residues. CDR1 and CDR2 from the germline V gene are SGHAT and FQNNGV. This CDR3 is CASSSRLLSSYNEQFF. The CDR3 coding sequence is TGTGCCAGCAGCTCCCGACTCCTCAGCTCCTACAATGAGCAGTTCTTC.

This clonotype was observed at least ten times. The chain couples TRBV6-1 to TRBJ1-1; D gene ambiguous. CDR3 length: 12 residues. Trimming pared 3 bases from V and 7 bases from J, leaving 9 bases between. Germline CDR1 reads MNHNS; CDR2 reads SASEGT. The CDR3 here is CASSDFPHEAFF. The CDR3 DNA reads as TGTGCCAGCAGTGATTTCCCGCATGAAGCTTTCTTT.

This clonotype was recorded many times. The rearrangement joins TRBV30 to TRBJ1-2; TRBD1 might be the D (5 bases). CDR1 is GTSNPN, CDR2 SVGIG, per germline (reference sequence). The germline V and J ends were trimmed by 1 base and 7 bases, with 7 bases remaining between them. The CDR3 is made up of 11 amino acids. CDR3 protein: CAWSGGGGYTF. The CDR3 region has the DNA TGTGCCTGGAGTGGTGGGGGTGGCTACACCTTC.

The table lists this clonotype with a few counts. CDR3 sequence reads: CASSQAFRGSLVEAFF. The CDR3 region has the DNA TGTGCCAGCAGCCAAGCTTTTCGGGGGAGCCTCGTAGAAGCTTTCTTT. The chain uses TRBV14 and TRBJ1-1; tentatively, D is TRBD1 (5 bases). V lost 1 base to trimming and J lost 8 bases, with 20 bases between them. The germline V gene has CDR1 SGHDN and CDR2 FVKESK. The CDR3 contains 16 residues. The full variable domain, with the rest looked up from reference TRBV14 and TRBJ1-1, is EAGVTQFPSHSVIEKGQTVTLRCDPISGHDNLYWYRRVMGKEIKFLLHFVKESKQDESGMPNNRFLAERTGGTYSTLKVQPAELEDSGVYFCASSQAFRGSLVEAFFGQGTRLTVV.

This clonotype was found many times. This chain uses TRBV20-1 with TRBJ2-1; 8 bases line up with TRBD2. CDR1 is DFQATT and CDR2 is SNEGSKA in the germline V gene (reference sequence). V lost 6 bases to trimming and J lost 8 bases; unmatched junction nucleotides: 15. The CDR3 extends over 15 amino acids. CDR3 nucleotides: TGCAGTGCCCACCTGGCCGGGAGGGCCTTGGATGAGCAGTTCTTC. Translating gives CSAHLAGRALDEQFF.